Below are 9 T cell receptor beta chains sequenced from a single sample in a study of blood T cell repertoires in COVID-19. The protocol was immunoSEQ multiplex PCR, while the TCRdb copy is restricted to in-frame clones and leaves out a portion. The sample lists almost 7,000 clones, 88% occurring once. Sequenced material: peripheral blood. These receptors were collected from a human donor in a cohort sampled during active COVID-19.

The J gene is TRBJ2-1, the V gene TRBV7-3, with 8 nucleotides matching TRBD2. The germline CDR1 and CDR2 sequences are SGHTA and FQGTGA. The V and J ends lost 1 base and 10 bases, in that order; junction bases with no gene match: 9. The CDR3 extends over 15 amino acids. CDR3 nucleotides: TGTGCCAGCAGCTTAAGGGCGGGAGGCGGATGGGAGCAGTTCTTC. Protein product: CASSLRAGGGWEQFF.

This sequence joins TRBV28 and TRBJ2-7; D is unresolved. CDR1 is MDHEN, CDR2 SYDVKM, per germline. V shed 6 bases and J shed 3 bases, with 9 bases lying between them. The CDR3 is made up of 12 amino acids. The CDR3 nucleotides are TGTGCCAGCAGAACGGTCGGCTACGAGCAGTACTTC. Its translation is CASRTVGYEQYF.

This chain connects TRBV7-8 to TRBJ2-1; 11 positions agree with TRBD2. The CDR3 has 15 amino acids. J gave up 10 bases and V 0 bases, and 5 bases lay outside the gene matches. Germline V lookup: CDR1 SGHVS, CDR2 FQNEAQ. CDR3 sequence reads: CASSLALAGAREQFF. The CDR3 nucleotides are TGTGCCAGCAGCTTAGCACTAGCGGGGGCCCGGGAGCAGTTCTTC.

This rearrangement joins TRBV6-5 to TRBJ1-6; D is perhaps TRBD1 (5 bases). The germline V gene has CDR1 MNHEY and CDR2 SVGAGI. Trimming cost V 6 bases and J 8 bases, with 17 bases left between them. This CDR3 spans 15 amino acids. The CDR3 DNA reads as TGTGCCAGCAGACGGCGGCGGTGGGGGGATTCACCCCTCCACTTT. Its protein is CASRRRRWGDSPLHF.

In DNA, the CDR3 is TGTGCCAGCACGGGGGGCGTTGAAGCTTTCTTT. Its translation is CASTGGVEAFF. The chain recombines TRBV7-8 with TRBJ1-1; a possible D gene is TRBD1 (6 bases). The V end lost 7 bases, the J end lost 7 bases, and 10 bases lay between the germline ends. Germline-derived CDR1 and CDR2 are SGHVS and FQNEAQ. The CDR3 has 11 amino acids.

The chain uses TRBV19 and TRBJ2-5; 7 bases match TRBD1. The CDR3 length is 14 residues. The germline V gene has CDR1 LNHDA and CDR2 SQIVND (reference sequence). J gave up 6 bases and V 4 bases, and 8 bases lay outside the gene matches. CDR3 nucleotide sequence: TGTGCCAGTAGTACGACAGGGCTTGCGAAGACCCAGTACTTC. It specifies CASSTTGLAKTQYF.

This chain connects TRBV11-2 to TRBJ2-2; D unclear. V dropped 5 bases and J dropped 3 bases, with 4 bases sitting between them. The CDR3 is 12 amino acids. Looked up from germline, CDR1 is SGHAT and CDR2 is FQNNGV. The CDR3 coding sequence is TGTGCCAGCAGCCCCTACACCGGGGAGCTGTTTTTT. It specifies CASSPYTGELFF.

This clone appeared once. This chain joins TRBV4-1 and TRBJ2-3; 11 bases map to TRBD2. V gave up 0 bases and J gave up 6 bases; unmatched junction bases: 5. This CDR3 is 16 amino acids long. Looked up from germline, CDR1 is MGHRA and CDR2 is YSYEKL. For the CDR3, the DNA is TGCGCCAGCAGCCAAGATCTAGCGGGGGGCGGGGATACGCAGTATTTT. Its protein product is CASSQDLAGGGDTQYF.

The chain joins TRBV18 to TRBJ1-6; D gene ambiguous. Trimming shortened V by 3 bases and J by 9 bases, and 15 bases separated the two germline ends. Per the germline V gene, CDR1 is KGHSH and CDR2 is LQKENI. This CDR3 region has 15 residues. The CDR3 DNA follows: TGTGCCAGCTCACCGCTCTCTCAAACGGGTTCACCCCTCCACTTT. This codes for CASSPLSQTGSPLHF.